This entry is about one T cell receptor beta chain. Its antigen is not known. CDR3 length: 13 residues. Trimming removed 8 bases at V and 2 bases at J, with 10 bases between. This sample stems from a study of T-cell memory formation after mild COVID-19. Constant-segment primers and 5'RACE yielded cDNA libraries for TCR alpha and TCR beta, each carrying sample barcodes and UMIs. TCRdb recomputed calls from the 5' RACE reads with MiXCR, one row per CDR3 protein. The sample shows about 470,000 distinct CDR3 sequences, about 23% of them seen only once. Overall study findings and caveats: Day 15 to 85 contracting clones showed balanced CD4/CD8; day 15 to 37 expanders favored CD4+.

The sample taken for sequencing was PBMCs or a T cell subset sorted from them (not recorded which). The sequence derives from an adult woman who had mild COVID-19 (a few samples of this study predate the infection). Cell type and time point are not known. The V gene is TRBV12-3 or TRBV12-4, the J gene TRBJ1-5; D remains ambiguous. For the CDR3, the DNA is TGTGCCAGCCGGAGCCAGGGCAATCAGCCCCAGCATTTT. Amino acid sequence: CASRSQGNQPQHF.